This TCR beta chain was captured by sequencing in a study of liver allograft versus peripheral blood T cells. Study as a whole: Blood and transplanted-liver T cell receptor repertoires from recipients were compared. General study findings and limits: Repertoires of T cell receptors that resided inside liver allografts reportedly differed from those in peripheral blood.

Germline CDR1 MNHEY, CDR2 SMNVEV (reference sequence). The CDR3 sequence is 16 residues long. V shed 8 bases and J 9 bases; nucleotides not matched to a gene: 12. This clonotype is categorized as medium-sized. Its antigen is as yet unknown. Each CDR3 protein gets one entry after TCRdb re-called the reads with MiXCR. Of several thousand distinct CDR3 sequences listed, approximately 15% are singletons. This receptor was identified in a human patient who had a liver transplant. The T cells may come from the graft donor. The chain links TRBV27 to TRBJ2-1, with 14 bases that match TRBD2. The CDR3 sequence is CASYSTTSGRVSEQFF. Here the CDR3 DNA reads TGTGCCAGCTATAGCACGACTAGCGGGAGGGTTTCTGAGCAGTTCTTC.